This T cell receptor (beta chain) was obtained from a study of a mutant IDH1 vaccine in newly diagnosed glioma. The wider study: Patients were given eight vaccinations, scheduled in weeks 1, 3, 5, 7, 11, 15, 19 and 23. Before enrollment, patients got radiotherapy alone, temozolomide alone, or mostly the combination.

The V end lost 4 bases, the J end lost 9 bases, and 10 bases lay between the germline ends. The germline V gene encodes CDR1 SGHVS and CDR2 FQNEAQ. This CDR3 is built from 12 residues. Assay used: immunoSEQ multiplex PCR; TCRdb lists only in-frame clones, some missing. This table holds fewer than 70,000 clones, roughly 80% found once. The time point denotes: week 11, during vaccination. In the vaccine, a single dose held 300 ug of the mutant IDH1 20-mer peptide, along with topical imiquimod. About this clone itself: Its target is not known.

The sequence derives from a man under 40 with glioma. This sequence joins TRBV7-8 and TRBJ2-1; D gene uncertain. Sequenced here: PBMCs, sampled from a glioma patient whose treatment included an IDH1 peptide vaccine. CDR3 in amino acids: CASSSSVSEQFF. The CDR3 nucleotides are TGTGCCAGCAGCTCTTCCGTGAGTGAGCAGTTCTTC.